These 8 T cell receptor beta chains originate from one sample sequenced in a study of shared clonotypes between healthy human individuals. Positive CCR7 selection of CD45RO-negative cells yielded the naive CD8 cells, and terminally differentiated effector memory CD45RA+ cells were excluded. TCRdb's table, derived via immunoSEQ multiplex PCR, lists solely in-frame clones and lacks some. The sample yields around 2,000,000 clones, roughly 95% seen once. Specimen: naive CD8+ T cells sorted from blood. The receptors shown here come from a man younger than 35 in good health.

The gene calls are TRBV5-1 and TRBJ2-7; the D is unclear. Germline assignment: CDR1 SGHRS and CDR2 YFSETQ. V gave up 0 bases and J gave up 3 bases, with 7 bases separating them. The CDR3 length is 13 residues. As DNA, the CDR3 is TGCGCCAGCAGCTTGGTTGACAACTACGAGCAGTACTTC. It translates to CASSLVDNYEQYF.

The rearrangement links TRBV9 to TRBJ2-2, with TRBD2 identical over 11 bases. From germline, CDR1 is SGDLS and CDR2 YYNGEE. The V segment lost 1 base and the J segment 3 bases; nucleotides outside the gene matches: 8. The CDR3 is 18 residues long. The CDR3 loop reads CASSVYPSGGTYTGELFF. CDR3 in DNA: TGTGCCAGCAGCGTATATCCTAGCGGGGGGACTTACACCGGGGAGCTGTTTTTT.

The chain carries TRBV20-1 and TRBJ2-5, with no clear D. V lost 5 bases to trimming and J lost 0 bases, with 4 bases between them. Germline-derived CDR1 and CDR2 are DFQATT and SNEGSKA (reference sequence). The CDR3 has 11 amino acids. Here the CDR3 reads CSALYQETQYF. The CDR3 DNA reads TGCAGTGCTCTGTACCAAGAGACCCAGTACTTC.

The rearrangement links TRBV5-6 to TRBJ2-3, with 11 bases aligning to TRBD2. Germline assignment: CDR1 SGHDT and CDR2 YYEEEE. This CDR3 spans 14 amino acids. V dropped 3 bases and J dropped 8; count of bases not matched to a gene: 5. The CDR3, as DNA: TGTGCCAGCAGCTCGGGACTAGCGGCGGGTACGCAGTATTTT. This codes for CASSSGLAAGTQYF.

The chain uses TRBV27 and TRBJ2-1; D ambiguous. CDR1 and CDR2 (germline): MNHEY, SMNVEV (reference sequence). Trimming removed 1 base from V and 5 bases from J, with 6 bases in between. This CDR3 is 13 amino acids long. The CDR3 loop is CASSLYWDNEQFF. CDR3 bases: TGTGCCAGCAGTTTATACTGGGACAATGAGCAGTTCTTC.

On this clone: The identical CDR3 is also encoded by other nucleotide sequences in the sample. The chain links TRBV9 to TRBJ1-4, with D perhaps matching TRBD1 (5 bases). The V gene lost 2 bases and the J gene lost 0 bases, with 8 bases spanning the gap. The CDR3 consists of 15 residues. Germline V lookup: CDR1 SGDLS, CDR2 YYNGEE. The CDR3 DNA sequence: TGTGCCAGCAGCGTCGGGGCGGCAACTAATGAAAAACTGTTTTTT. Translated, it gives CASSVGAATNEKLFF. The whole variable domain, remainder taken from reference TRBV9 and TRBJ1-4, is DSGVTQTPKHLITATGQRVTLRCSPRSGDLSVYWYQQSLDQGLQFLIQYYNGEERAKGNILERFSAQQFPDLHSELNLSSLELGDSALYFCASSVGAATNEKLFFGSGTQLSVL.

The table lists this clone with a few counts. The chain carries TRBV30 and TRBJ1-2; D gene ambiguous. This CDR3 is built from 13 residues. Trimming left V 3 bases short and J 0 bases short, with 8 bases between. CDR1 and CDR2 (germline): GTSNPN, SVGIG (reference sequence). The CDR3 coding sequence is TGTGCCTGGAGCGGAGGGACTAACTATGGCTACACCTTC. This encodes CAWSGGTNYGYTF.

The chain combines TRBV7-9 with TRBJ2-7, with 7 bases fitting TRBD1. Germline V CDR1 and CDR2: SEHNR, FQNEAQ (reference sequence). The length of the CDR3 is 13 residues. Trimming at V came to 6 bases and at J to 7 bases, leaving 9 bases not matched to a gene. The CDR3 protein is CASRRQGHLEQYF. CDR3 DNA sequence: TGTGCCAGCAGGAGACAGGGTCATTTGGAGCAGTACTTC.